Listed below are T cell receptor beta chains from one sample, sequenced in a study of human T cells and chemical hapten exposure. TCRdb re-analysed the 5' RACE reads in MiXCR, keeping a single row per CDR3 protein. The sample lists 150,000 or so distinct CDR3 sequences; 4.1% were seen once. The receptors were gathered from a female donor in good health. The CDR3 runs from the conserved cysteine through the conserved F or W. D genes are given only for firm matches. Only part of the rows carry a size: once, few, many, or a class if the clone is expanded.

abundance	d_gene	v_gene	j_gene	CDR3aa	CDR3nt
many	.	TRBV6-1	TRBJ2-1	CASSVSGLGEQFF	TGTGCCAGCAGTGTTTCCGGACTGGGTGAGCAGTTCTTC
.	.	TRBV5-1	TRBJ2-7	CASSLGFGGASYEQYF	TGCGCCAGCAGCTTAGGGTTTGGCGGAGCCTCCTACGAGCAGTACTTC
many	.	TRBV20-1	TRBJ1-1	CSARGGTTAEAFF	TGCAGTGCTAGAGGGGGGACAACGGCAGAAGCTTTCTTT
many	.	TRBV11-2	TRBJ2-7	CASSPGVGALRNEQYF	TGTGCCAGCAGCCCTGGAGTGGGCGCGCTTCGAAACGAGCAGTACTTC
many	.	TRBV25-1	TRBJ2-7	CATKAESSYEQYF	TGTGCCACCAAAGCCGAGTCGTCCTACGAGCAGTACTTC
many	TRBD2	TRBV2	TRBJ2-7	CASSARTSGGYEQYF	TGTGCCAGCAGTGCCAGGACTAGCGGGGGTTACGAGCAGTACTTC
once	.	TRBV4-2	TRBJ1-3	CASSQVSGNGDTIYF	TGTGCCAGCAGCCAAGTGTCAGGGAACGGAGACACCATATATTTT
many	.	TRBV12-3/TRBV12-4	TRBJ1-5	CASTMNRQGAQHF	TGTGCCAGCACTATGAACAGGCAGGGAGCCCAGCATTTT
.	TRBD1	TRBV9	TRBJ2-3	CARNDDTGGHTDTQYF	TGTGCCAGAAACGATGATACAGGGGGTCACACAGATACGCAGTATTTT
many	.	TRBV5-1	TRBJ2-2	CASSRDWDLSGELFF	TGCGCCAGCAGCAGGGACTGGGATCTATCCGGGGAGCTGTTTTTT
many	.	TRBV24-1	TRBJ2-2	CATGPETGELFF	TGTGCCACCGGCCCGGAGACCGGGGAGCTGTTTTTT
many	.	TRBV4-2	TRBJ2-2	CASSQEGFTNTGELFF	TGTGCCAGCAGCCAAGAAGGGTTTACGAACACCGGGGAGCTGTTTTTT
many	.	TRBV10-3	TRBJ2-3	CATEPGSHTDTQYF	TGTGCCACCGAGCCGGGTTCCCACACGGATACGCAGTATTTT
.	TRBD2	TRBV4-3	TRBJ2-1	CASSQVLAGGRRNEQFF	TGCGCCAGCAGCCAGGTCCTAGCGGGGGGGCGTAGGAATGAGCAGTTCTTC
many	.	TRBV10-3	TRBJ2-3	CAISGASTDTQYF	TGTGCCATCAGTGGTGCTAGCACAGATACGCAGTATTTT
many	.	TRBV5-1	TRBJ2-7	CASSQTRGEQYF	TGCGCCAGCAGCCAGACGAGGGGGGAGCAGTACTTC
many	TRBD1	TRBV12-3/TRBV12-4	TRBJ1-4	CASSKNRTGASATNEKLFF	TGTGCCAGCAGCAAAAATCGTACAGGGGCGTCCGCAACTAATGAAAAACTGTTTTTT
few	.	TRBV5-1	TRBJ2-6	CASSDAEGAGGANVLTF	TGCGCCAGCAGCGACGCGGAGGGGGCAGGTGGGGCCAACGTCCTGACTTTC
many	TRBD1	TRBV6-6	TRBJ1-4	CASSYKGQGEKLFF	TGTGCCAGCAGTTATAAGGGACAGGGCGAAAAACTGTTTTTT
.	TRBD1	TRBV3-1	TRBJ1-2	CASSYGGQGKFNYGYTF	TGTGCCAGCAGCTATGGGGGACAGGGCAAGTTTAACTATGGCTACACCTTC
many	.	TRBV12-3/TRBV12-4	TRBJ2-1	CASSWAGHNEQFF	TGTGCCAGCAGTTGGGCAGGCCACAATGAGCAGTTCTTC
few	TRBD1	TRBV18	TRBJ2-7	CASSPDRARADEQYF	TGTGCCAGCTCACCAGACAGGGCTCGAGCCGACGAGCAGTACTTC
many	.	TRBV12-3/TRBV12-4	TRBJ2-2	CASRPRPGAGELFF	TGTGCCAGCAGACCGAGGCCGGGAGCCGGGGAGCTGTTTTTT
many	.	TRBV25-1	TRBJ1-2	CASSDRGAGYTF	TGTGCCAGCAGTGACCGGGGCGCTGGCTACACCTTC
many	TRBD1	TRBV7-9	TRBJ2-1	CASSFGTGTYNEQFF	TGTGCCAGCAGCTTCGGGACAGGTACCTACAATGAGCAGTTCTTC
few	.	TRBV9	TRBJ1-4	CASSPRGGLGEKLFF	TGTGCCAGCAGCCCCAGAGGGGGGCTCGGAGAAAAACTGTTTTTT
many	.	TRBV7-2	TRBJ2-7	CASSTGLNSVEYF	TGTGCCAGCAGCACCGGACTGAACTCGGTCGAGTACTTC
many	.	TRBV25-1	TRBJ2-7	CASSEQGVEQYF	TGTGCCAGCAGTGAACAGGGTGTTGAGCAGTACTTC
many	.	TRBV24-1	TRBJ1-2	CATSEGQPGGGYGYTF	TGTGCCACCAGTGAAGGCCAGCCCGGAGGGGGCTATGGCTACACCTTC
many	TRBD1	TRBV7-2	TRBJ1-5	CASSQGGSQPQHF	TGTGCCAGCAGCCAAGGGGGCAGCCAGCCCCAGCATTTT
many	.	TRBV6-2/TRBV6-3	TRBJ1-2	CASTYELGNAGYTF	TGTGCCAGCACCTACGAGTTGGGGAATGCTGGCTACACCTTC
many	.	TRBV6-1	TRBJ2-3	CAAGGIQSTDTQYF	TGTGCCGCTGGGGGGATCCAAAGCACAGATACGCAGTATTTT
many	.	TRBV3-1	TRBJ2-1	CASSQDKEYNEQFF	TGTGCCAGCAGCCAAGACAAGGAGTACAATGAGCAGTTCTTC
many	.	TRBV6-1	TRBJ1-5	CASSDWQNQPQHF	TGTGCCAGCAGTGACTGGCAGAATCAGCCCCAGCATTTT
.	.	TRBV6-1	TRBJ2-1	CASSGRQAYNEQFF	TGTGCCAGCAGTGGTCGGCAGGCCTACAATGAGCAGTTCTTC
many	.	TRBV3-1	TRBJ1-5	CASSPMPSNQPQHF	TGTGCCAGCAGCCCTATGCCTTCTAATCAGCCCCAGCATTTT
.	.	TRBV20-1	TRBJ2-1	CSASRLACYNEQFF	TGCAGTGCTAGTCGTCTAGCTTGCTACAATGAGCAGTTCTTC
few	.	TRBV30	TRBJ2-1	CAWSVLGDIRRNEQFF	TGTGCCTGGAGTGTACTGGGGGACATAAGAAGGAATGAGCAGTTCTTC
many	.	TRBV28	TRBJ2-1	CASSLGPITEQFF	TGTGCCAGCAGTTTGGGACCGATCACTGAGCAGTTCTTC
many	TRBD2	TRBV30	TRBJ2-2	CAWRGGRTGELFF	TGTGCCTGGAGGGGGGGGAGGACCGGGGAGCTGTTTTTT
many	.	TRBV18	TRBJ1-6	CASSPRAGAQNSPLHF	TGTGCCAGCTCACCACGAGCGGGGGCTCAAAATTCACCCCTCCACTTT
few	TRBD2	TRBV20-1	TRBJ2-1	CSARVAAGGAQATYNEQFF	TGCAGTGCTAGAGTGGCAGCGGGGGGGGCCCAAGCTACCTACAATGAGCAGTTCTTC
many	TRBD1	TRBV6-4	TRBJ2-2	CASSDGTGSSPGELFF	TGTGCCAGCAGTGACGGGACAGGGAGTAGTCCCGGGGAGCTGTTTTTT
many	.	TRBV11-2	TRBJ2-3	CASSYRPSTDTQYF	TGTGCCAGTTCGTACAGACCTAGCACAGATACGCAGTATTTT
.	TRBD1	TRBV20-1	TRBJ1-5	CSARGVTRGTGDGSQPQHF	TGCAGTGCTAGAGGTGTTACGCGCGGAACAGGGGATGGGAGTCAGCCCCAGCATTTT
many	TRBD1	TRBV7-8	TRBJ1-6	CASSFGQGSYNSPLHF	TGTGCCAGCAGCTTCGGACAGGGCTCCTATAATTCACCCCTCCACTTT
many	.	TRBV7-8	TRBJ2-7	CASSLAVRSEQYF	TGTGCCAGCAGCTTAGCGGTTAGATCCGAGCAGTACTTC
many	.	TRBV29-1	TRBJ2-7	CSGANVRGFSYEQYF	TGCAGCGGCGCGAATGTTAGGGGTTTCTCCTACGAGCAGTACTTC
.	.	TRBV2	TRBJ2-5	CASSEAGPGLTQYF	TGTGCCAGCAGTGAAGCAGGGCCCGGACTAACCCAGTACTTC
many	TRBD1	TRBV12-3/TRBV12-4	TRBJ2-3	CASSLQGASQDTQYF	TGTGCCAGCAGTTTGCAGGGGGCGAGTCAGGATACGCAGTATTTT
many	TRBD1	TRBV12-3/TRBV12-4	TRBJ2-3	CASSTRRQGYVGLDTQYF	TGTGCCAGCAGTACCCGACGACAGGGGTACGTAGGTCTGGATACGCAGTATTTT
many	TRBD1	TRBV20-1	TRBJ1-1	CSAEARGTVNTEAFF	TGCAGTGCTGAGGCTCGGGGGACAGTGAACACTGAAGCTTTCTTT
.	TRBD1	TRBV2	TRBJ2-7	CASSTGTDYEQYF	TGTGCCAGCAGTACCGGGACAGACTACGAGCAGTACTTC